This T cell receptor beta chain was recovered during a study of cytomegalovirus exposure and HLA in healthy donors (dated by TCRdb to the late 2010s). Broadly, across the study: An earlier analysis of 587 of the donors reported around 280 Gb of sequence data and roughly 120 million unique TCR beta sequences obtained from about 179 million T cells. Approximately 310 gigabases of sequencing data and approximately 85 million unique TCR sequences were included in an early release covering about 620 HLA-typed donors. Of the 300 to 500 genotyped donors, 65% to 90% were placed in the genetic ancestry cluster associated with self-reported Caucasian donors. The study was designed to test whether signatures of past pathogen exposure could be identified by cataloging public T cell receptors. The T cell repertoires of 666 subjects were profiled by immunosequencing and related to cytomegalovirus serostatus. Along with the roughly 700-subject first cohort, a separate validation cohort of about 110 different subjects was used. To predict cytomegalovirus infection status, the study combined high-throughput TCR immunosequencing, statistical association of individual TCRs with disease status, and machine learning. In a later analysis, previously published TCR beta repertoires from 600 to 850 donors were re-analyzed and high-resolution HLA genotyping was added so that TCR occurrence patterns could be studied. In the later analysis, no new phenotypic data were used to find candidate immune exposures; instead, reliance was placed on TCR beta sequences and their occurrence across donors. To decide whether each TCR beta V gene segment behaved as functional or pseudogenic, an earlier analysis of some 580 of the donors relied on high-throughput TCR beta sequencing. Donor age, sex, ethnicity and CMV serostatus were compiled alongside the repertoire data. In a later genetic analysis, genome-wide SNP genotypes for about three fifths of the 666 donors were used, and that subset was treated as a discovery cohort. All discovery cohort repertoires had been generated using a single sequencing platform. Both class I and class II loci were covered by HLA typing, at four-digit resolution. Typing coverage varied by locus: roughly 620-630 donors for A, B, C, DRB1 and DQB1; roughly 520 for DQA1; around 570 for DPA1; 450 to 480 for DPB1. A handful of DR-DQ haplotypes were handled as single units for association and clustering because linkage in the cohort was strong. Across approximately 420 genotyped donors of the cohort, an average of roughly 250,000 unique TCR beta nucleotide sequences per donor were sequenced, and roughly 20% of those sequences were non-productive. The paper's findings and limits, for the study overall: Broadly in line with IMGT annotations, most TCR beta V segments showed up in productive rearrangements about 87% or about 30% of the time in an earlier analysis of approximately 640 of the donors. A later genetic analysis reported fewer N-insertions in productive TCRs among donors in an Asian-associated ancestry cluster than the roughly 620-donor mean. Some IMGT-functional V segments, including TRBV6-2 and TRBV6-3, could not be told apart with the 87-base-pair reads, so those segments were excluded. Most TCR sequences were seen in very few donors, while some public TCRs were found in many individuals. The classifier was reported to diagnose cytomegalovirus status with high specificity and sensitivity in both the original cohort and the validation cohort. It was suggested by the authors that the approach could potentially be generalized to other disease states and immunological phenotypes. A total of fewer than 200 TCR beta chains were listed by the study as associated with cytomegalovirus. Correlated functional status among segregating V segments might be attributable to linkage disequilibrium, but an unknown experimental factor could not be ruled out. Immune exposure information for the cohort was limited to CMV serostatus. A later genetic analysis associated a missense DCLRE1C variant with V-gene and J-gene trimming of TCR beta chains, and an independent cohort replicated the association. Three of the identified cytomegalovirus-associated TCR beta chains were confirmed in vitro to be specific for cytomegalovirus antigens. In a later analysis, the rate of TCR association differed among HLA loci, with DRB1 alleles having the most associated TCRs and HLA-C alleles having the fewest. Only TCR beta chains were sequenced in this cohort, and the absence of alpha or paired-chain data limited detectable features. Specific HLA alleles were associated with 15,000 to 20,000 TCR beta sequences at a false discovery rate of 0.05 in a later analysis. Strong co-occurrence of HLA alleles, especially DR and DQ, made assigning TCR associations to individual alleles difficult. Because counts were too low, 15 or so rarely observed V segments, including chromosome 9 orphons, were excluded from the earlier analysis of 587 of the donors. Presence/absence analyses assumed roughly uniform sequencing depth across donors, an assumption that may not hold. Several of the top co-occurrence clusters appeared to be linked to parvovirus B19, influenza, CMV and Epstein-Barr virus, according to a later analysis. The sequencing pipeline was judged likely to have produced a cluster of highly shared sequence variants as a technical artifact. Because some donors lacked HLA typing at each locus, the association tests relied only on the typed subset. Compared with equally common non-associated chains, HLA-associated TCR beta chains in a later analysis were more clonally expanded and had lower generation probabilities. Most CMV-associated TCR beta chains appeared to be HLA-restricted in a later analysis, and the HLA associations seemed to be driven largely by CMV exposure. A further reported finding was that TCR beta sequences accurately predicted the HLA-A and HLA-B alleles for most subjects in the first cohort.

Sequences SGHTA (CDR1) and FQGNSA (CDR2) are obtained from the germline V gene. V ends up 5 bases short and J 8 bases short, with an unmatched junction base count of 12. The CDR3 contains 15 residues, cysteine and phenylalanine counted. Here the CDR3 DNA is all that survives: 45 bases in frame from base 1. The method behind the library was the immunoSEQ multiplex PCR assay. The multiplex PCR relied on a mix of 60 forward primers for TCR Vbeta segments and 13 reverse primers for TCR Jbeta segments. The CDR3 region of rearranged TCR beta genes was amplified from genomic DNA with a multiplex PCR assay. On the Illumina HiSeq System, the amplified TCR beta libraries were sequenced as 87-base-pair reads. As for how the authors treated the data: In a later analysis, 77 million or so unique TCR beta chains were counted across the approximately 670 repertoires, and around 11 million of these chains were shared by at least two donors. A nearest-neighbor algorithm error-corrected the raw reads and collapsed the reads into unique sequences, merging closely related sequences to remove PCR and sequencing errors. Alignment of CDR3 sequences to IMGT reference sequences was used to assign V, D and J gene segments. For a sequence to be retained, a match of at least six nucleotides to both a V gene segment and a J gene segment was required. Rearrangements were called productive when the CDR3 lacked stop codons and stayed in frame with V and J; all others were non-productive. Following IMGT convention, CDR3 was defined as the stretch from the second conserved V-encoded cysteine to the conserved J-encoded phenylalanine. Sequences without an unambiguous match to a single V gene segment were excluded from the earlier analysis of approximately 600 of the donors. An earlier analysis of several hundred of the donors classified V segments as functional when productive rearrangements were above 56.7% and as segregating when the standard deviation between donors was above 5%. To diagnose cytomegalovirus status from the catalog of TCR beta chain sequences, a statistical classification framework was built. A later analysis assigned V and J genes by comparing TCR nucleotide sequences with IMGT/GENE-DB human TR gene sequences. The TCRdist pipeline was used in a later analysis to assign CDR3 sequences and most-parsimonious VDJ recombination scenarios. In a later analysis, each TCR beta chain was defined by its CDR3 amino acid sequence together with its V-gene family, and reads lacking a unique V-gene family were excluded. As a way to deal with suspected cross-contamination and a sequencing artifact, a later analysis dropped 592 nucleotide sequences that were highly shared and had low generation probability. In a later analysis, a clonal expansion index for each public chain was calculated from normalized within-repertoire ranks of inferred template counts. A later analysis computed generation probabilities with a VDJ recombination model fitted to out-of-frame rearrangements, and checked the results against IGoR. Hypergeometric tests were used in a later analysis to score TCR-TCR, TCR-HLA and TCR-CMV co-occurrence, with a repertoire-size bias correction applied to the TCR pairs. To estimate false discovery rates, a later analysis permuted the HLA or CMV assignments 20 times. In a later analysis, co-occurring TCRs were grouped using DBSCAN, and TCRdist sequence similarity was added for clustering within HLA-allele-positive subsets. Co-occurrence clustering excluded repertoires with fewer than 30,000 or more than 120,000 public chains, plus five with anomalous nucleotide sharing. The immuneACCESS repertoire file appears here via TCRdb, limited to in-frame rearrangements. These files lack a portion of the clones; in checked studies, under half of the deficit traces to unresolved V genes, and the cause of the others is not known. V and J calls and clone size come straight from that table; D and trimming were deduced from the DNA. This sample holds some 98,000 clones; more than 65% were observed only once. The top ten clones comprise 10% of the sample.

The cohort consisted of more than 650 healthy bone marrow donors. At the time of sampling, all cohort members were nominally healthy, though unrecorded immune exposures were likely present. Of the 710 or so cohort members, approximately 290 had a positive CMV serostatus and 350 to 450 had a negative one, while no CMV serostatus was recorded for the donor. Each donor provided a peripheral blood sample, and peripheral blood mononuclear cells were used for TCR beta sequencing. Genomic DNA extraction from the blood cell samples was performed with the Qiagen DNeasy Blood Extraction Kit. On this clone itself: What antigen it recognizes has not been identified. No per-base quality is available; no much larger clone lies one base away.

The TCR comes from a human donor in good health. This chain is built from TRBV7-2 and TRBJ1-2, and 9 junctional nucleotides match TRBD1. The specimen sequenced was PBMCs. The sequence in DNA is TGTGCCAGCAGCGACCAAACCGGGACAGGGCGCGGCTACACCTTC. Its translation reads: CASSDQTGTGRGYTF.